This TCR beta chain is drawn from a study of blood T cell repertoires in COVID-19. Here immunoSEQ multiplex PCR was the method, and the copy in TCRdb shows in-frame clones only, minus some. This sample has over 250,000 clones, with roughly 87% found just once. The CDR3 contains 16 residues. V was clipped by 5 bases and J by 8 bases; unmatched bases: 12. CDR1 is LNHDA, CDR2 SQIVND, per germline (reference sequence). Sequencing used peripheral blood. This sequence joins TRBV19 and TRBJ1-6; 7 bases match TRBD1. This TCR was recovered from a woman in her twenties or thirties with acute or convalescent COVID-19. The CDR3 is CASSSYRGALHSPLHF. Here the CDR3 DNA reads TGTGCCAGTAGTTCTTACAGGGGCGCCCTCCATTCACCCCTCCACTTT.